This T cell receptor (beta chain) was captured in a study of blood T cell repertoires in COVID-19. Study information: Researchers got acute and convalescent COVID-19 samples from the United States, Italy and Spain.

Germline V gives CDR1 SGHRS, CDR2 YFSETQ. This CDR3 spans 13 amino acids. V lost 4 bases and J lost 3, with 8 bases in between. Per the original methods: Amplified reference gene primers provided the basis for estimating nucleated cell counts. Generated by immunoSEQ multiplex PCR, the TCRdb table keeps only in-frame clones and is missing some. V and J calls and clone size are copied from that table; D and trimming were computed from the DNA. Altogether about 170,000 clones are present, 86% being singletons, with the ten largest covering 2.5% to 4%. The rearrangement joins TRBV5-1 to TRBJ2-1; maybe TRBD1 (6 bases). The source material was peripheral blood. The receptor was derived from a man aged 65-85 years with acute or convalescent COVID-19. CDR3 sequence: CASSLDSYNEQFF. The CDR3 DNA reads as TGCGCCAGCAGCCTGGACAGCTACAATGAGCAGTTCTTC.